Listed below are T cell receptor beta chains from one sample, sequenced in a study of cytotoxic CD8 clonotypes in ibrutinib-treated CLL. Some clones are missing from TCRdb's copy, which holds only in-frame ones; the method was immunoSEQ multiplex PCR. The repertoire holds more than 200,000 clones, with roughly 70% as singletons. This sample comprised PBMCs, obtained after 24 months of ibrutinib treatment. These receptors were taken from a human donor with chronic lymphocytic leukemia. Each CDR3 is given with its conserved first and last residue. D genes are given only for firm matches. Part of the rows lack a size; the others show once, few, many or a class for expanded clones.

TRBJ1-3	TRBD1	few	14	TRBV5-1	TGCGCCAGCGGGGCAGGGGGCTCTGGAAACACCATATATTTT	CASGAGGSGNTIYF
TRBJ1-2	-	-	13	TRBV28	TGTGCCAGCGGCCTGGGGAACTGGAGGGGCTACACCTTC	CASGLGNWRGYTF
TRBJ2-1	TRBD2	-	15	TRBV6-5	TGTGCCAGCAGTTCGCGGGGACTAGCGGGAAATGAGCAGTTCTTC	CASSSRGLAGNEQFF
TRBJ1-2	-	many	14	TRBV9	TGTGCCAGCAGCGTAGTTCCCGACAGCTATGGCTACACCTTC	CASSVVPDSYGYTF
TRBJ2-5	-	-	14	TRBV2	TGTGCCAGCAGACCAGGGACGGCTGAAGAGACCCAGTACTTC	CASRPGTAEETQYF
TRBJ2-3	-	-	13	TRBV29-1	TGCAGCCTGGGCGGGGACCTCACAGATACGCAGTATTTT	CSLGGDLTDTQYF
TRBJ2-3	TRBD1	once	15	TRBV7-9	TGTGCCAGCAGCTCCGGGACAGGGGAAGAAGATACGCAGTATTTT	CASSSGTGEEDTQYF
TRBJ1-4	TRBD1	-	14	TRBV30	TGTGCCTGGAGTTCAGGGGGAACTAATGAAAAACTGTTTTTT	CAWSSGGTNEKLFF
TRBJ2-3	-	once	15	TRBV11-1	TGTGCCAGCAGCTTAGATCAGAGGGGGATAGATACGCAGTATTTT	CASSLDQRGIDTQYF
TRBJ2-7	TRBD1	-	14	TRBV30	TGTGCCTTGAACCACCGGGACAGGGTCTACGAGCAGTACTTC	CALNHRDRVYEQYF
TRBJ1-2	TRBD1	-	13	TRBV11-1	TGTGCCAGCAGCCCCGGGACAGGCGATGGCTACACCTTC	CASSPGTGDGYTF
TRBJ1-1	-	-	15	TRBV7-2	TGTGCCAGCAGCCGACCCGGCCGGGAGAACACTGAAGCTTTCTTT	CASSRPGRENTEAFF
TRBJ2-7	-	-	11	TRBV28	TGTGCCAGCACCCTGGGGGCCGAGCAGTACTTC	CASTLGAEQYF
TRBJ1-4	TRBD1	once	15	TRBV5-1	TGCGCCAGCAGCTGGAGCGGACAGGGTGAGGAAAAACTGTTTTTT	CASSWSGQGEEKLFF
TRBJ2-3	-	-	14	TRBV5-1	TGCGCCAGCCAGGCTAGTCCCAGCACAGATACGCAGTATTTT	CASQASPSTDTQYF
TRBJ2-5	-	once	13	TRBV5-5	TGTGCCAGCAGTTCTAAGAGCCAAGAGACCCAGTACTTC	CASSSKSQETQYF
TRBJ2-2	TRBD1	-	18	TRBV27	TGTGCCAGCAGTTTCGGCCCAGGACAGGCGGCGAACACCGGGGAGCTGTTTTTT	CASSFGPGQAANTGELFF
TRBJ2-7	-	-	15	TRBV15	TGTGCCACCAGCAGAGGTAGCGGAAAGGTCGACGAGCAGTACTTC	CATSRGSGKVDEQYF
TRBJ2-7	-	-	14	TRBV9	TGTGCCAGCAGCGCAACCGGGATACCCTACGAGCAGTACTTC	CASSATGIPYEQYF
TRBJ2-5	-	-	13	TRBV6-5	TGTGCCAGCAGTGGCGCTTTAGAGGAGACCCAGTACTTC	CASSGALEETQYF
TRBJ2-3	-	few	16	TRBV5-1	TGCGCCAGCAGCCTCACCAACACCGGGGGCACAGATACGCAGTATTTT	CASSLTNTGGTDTQYF
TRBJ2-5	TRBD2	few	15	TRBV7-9	TGTGCCAGCAGCTTAGTCGGGACTAATCAAGAGACCCAGTACTTC	CASSLVGTNQETQYF
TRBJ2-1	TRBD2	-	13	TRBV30	TGTGCCTGGAGTGTGGTTCGAGCGGGAGACCTGTTCTTC	CAWSVVRAGDLFF
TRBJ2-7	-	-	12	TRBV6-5	TGTGCCAGCCAACTGGTCCCCTACGAGCAGTACTTC	CASQLVPYEQYF
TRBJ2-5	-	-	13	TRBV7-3	TGTGCCAGCAGCCGGGGGGCAGTAGAGACCCAGTACTTC	CASSRGAVETQYF
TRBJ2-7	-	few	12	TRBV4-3	TGCGCCAGTACAGGCGACTCCTACGAGCAGTACTTC	CASTGDSYEQYF